This T cell receptor beta chain was recorded in a study of T cells in Graves' hyperthyroidism and ophthalmopathy (dated by TCRdb to about 2019). About the study as a whole: Peripheral blood was collected at initial diagnosis, before any treatment. Whether ophthalmopathy could be predicted prospectively was tested in an independent validation cohort made up of fewer than 20 hyperthyroidism patients plus 17 patients who later progressed to ophthalmopathy. The 100 or so discovery patients were divided at random into training and test sets in a 7:3 ratio. After sampling, hyperthyroidism patients received methimazole starting at 30 mg daily, and ophthalmopathy patients received high-dose intravenous methylprednisolone. A discovery cohort of approximately 100 patients, 43 with Graves' ophthalmopathy and 55 to 60 with stable Graves' hyperthyroidism, was used to find distinguishing TCR V-J signatures. The paper describes TCR Vbeta CDR3 sequencing of 120 to 150 peripheral blood samples, made up of fewer than 50 ophthalmopathy patients, some 80 hyperthyroidism patients and roughly 17 progressor patients. The study also compared thyroid tissue and blood T-cell repertoires from a handful of Graves' hyperthyroidism patients. Broader findings and caveats from the paper: In validation, progression to ophthalmopathy was predicted by the model with more than 65% sensitivity and 72% to 85% specificity, a median of roughly six months before onset. No statistical method was used to set the sample size in advance, and investigators knew the group allocation. In cross-validation, a model built on a 13 V-J signature told ophthalmopathy apart from stable hyperthyroidism with under 90% sensitivity and roughly 82% specificity, and in testing the same model reached 80%/75%. Most expanded thyroid clonotypes (frequency above 0.001) were also detected in blood, a finding suggesting that blood repertoires may reflect thyroid immune responses.

Points on this clonotype: Its antigen is unknown. This could be a read error, since a much larger clone is one nucleotide away.

Graves' hyperthyroidism was defined as stable when no progression to ophthalmopathy occurred over 18 months of follow-up. Hyperthyroidism patients were newly diagnosed, had a disease duration of under 2 months, and were aged 18 to 65 years. Patients with uncontrolled infections, other autoimmune diseases, pregnancy or lactation were excluded. Diagnoses relied on clinical symptoms, serum thyroxine and TRAb, thyroid ultrasound and orbital computed tomography. PBMCs were separated from about 10 ml of fresh peripheral blood using Ficoll-Paque density gradient centrifugation. Total RNA was extracted with Trizol reagent, and quality was checked on an Agilent 2100 Bioanalyzer. The junction carries 20 bases between V and J, which are trimmed by 1 base and 7 bases respectively. Based on the germline V gene, the CDR1 and CDR2 sequences are SGHTA and FQGTGA. The CDR3 runs 16 residues from the cysteine to the phenylalanine. The retained sequence is limited to the CDR3, 48 bases, with the frame set at the first base.

The TCR beta CDR3 regions were amplified from RNA transcripts. For the first round of RT-PCR on the TCR CDR3, the HTBI primer set was used together with the Qiagen OneStep RT-PCR kit. Libraries were constructed in a second round of multiplex PCR, after which size selection and purification were performed. Libraries were sequenced paired-end with 100 bp reads on an Illumina HiSeq2000. In the authors' own workflow: Raw data were processed with SOAPnuke, discarding reads with adapters, uncalled bases, mean Phred below 15, or no exact constant-primer or identifier match. COPE v1.2.5 was used to merge the high-quality paired reads, and each unique nucleotide sequence was defined as a clonotype. MiTCR v1.1 was used to align the clonotypes against IMGT TRBV, TRBD and TRBJ reference segments. The analysis included only V-J combinations with a frequency above 0.0001, which together covered 99% to 99.2% of the repertoires. A TCS score was defined as the ratio of F50 (clonal expansion) to E x V (chaos), with BLOSUM62-based TCRdist applied between CDR3 peptides within each V-J. Welch's t-statistics and random forest reduced some 510 V-J features to 10 to 15, which were used in a naive Bayes classifier (R e1071). The public reads were reprocessed in TCRdb via fastp at Q25 and MiXCR, keeping in-frame beta chains. Rows are unified per CDR3 protein, each entry keeping the most common DNA and genes. TCRdb's processing, not the authors', yielded these V and J calls. Present in this sample are about 740,000 distinct CDR3 sequences, 12% to 15% of which were seen just once. The ten largest clones capture about 9.4% of the sample.

The sequence was obtained from a woman younger than 30 with Graves' hyperthyroidism. The specimen sequenced was blood. The V gene is TRBV7-3 and the J gene is TRBJ2-7, with the D gene not confidently named. The CDR3 protein sequence reads: CASSLNDWAARDEQYF. The nucleotides are TGTGCCAGCAGCTTAAATGACTGGGCCGCTCGAGATGAGCAGTACTTC.